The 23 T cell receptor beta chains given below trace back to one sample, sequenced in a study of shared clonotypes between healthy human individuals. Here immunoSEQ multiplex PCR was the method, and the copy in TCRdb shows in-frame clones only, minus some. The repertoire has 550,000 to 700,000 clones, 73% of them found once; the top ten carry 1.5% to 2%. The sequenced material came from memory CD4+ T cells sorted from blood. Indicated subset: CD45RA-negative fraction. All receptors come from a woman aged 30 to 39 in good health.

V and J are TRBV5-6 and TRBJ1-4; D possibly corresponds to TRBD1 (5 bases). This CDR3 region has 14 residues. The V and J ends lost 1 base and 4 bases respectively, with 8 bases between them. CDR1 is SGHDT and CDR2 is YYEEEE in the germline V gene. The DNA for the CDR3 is TGTGCCAGCAGCTTGAGACAGAGTAATGAAAAACTGTTTTTT. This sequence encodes CASSLRQSNEKLFF.

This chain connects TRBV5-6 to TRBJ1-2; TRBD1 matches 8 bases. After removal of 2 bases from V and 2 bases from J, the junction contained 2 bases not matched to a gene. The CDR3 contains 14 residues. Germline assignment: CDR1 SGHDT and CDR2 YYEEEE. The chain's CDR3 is CASSFDRGNYGYTF. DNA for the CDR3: TGTGCCAGCAGCTTTGACAGGGGAAACTATGGCTACACCTTC. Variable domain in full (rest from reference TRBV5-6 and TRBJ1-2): DAGVTQSPTHLIKTRGQQVTLRCSPKSGHDTVSWYQQALGQGPQFIFQYYEEEERQRGNFPDRFSGHQFPNYSSELNVNALLLGDSALYLCASSFDRGNYGYTFGSGTRLTVV.

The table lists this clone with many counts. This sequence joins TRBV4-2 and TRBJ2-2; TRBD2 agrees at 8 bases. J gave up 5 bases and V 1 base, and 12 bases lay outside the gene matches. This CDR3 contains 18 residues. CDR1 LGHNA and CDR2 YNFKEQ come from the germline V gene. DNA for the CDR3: TGTGCCAGCAGCCAAGGCCCTGCGGGGGGTGGGAGGACCGGGGAGCTGTTTTTT. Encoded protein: CASSQGPAGGGRTGELFF.

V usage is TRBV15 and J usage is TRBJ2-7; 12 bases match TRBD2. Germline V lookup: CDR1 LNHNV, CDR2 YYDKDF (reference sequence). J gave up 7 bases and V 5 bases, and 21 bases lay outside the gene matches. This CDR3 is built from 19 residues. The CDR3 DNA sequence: TGTGCCACCAGCCGAAAGCGAAAAACCCTAGCGGGAGGGCCTTGGGAGCAGTACTTC. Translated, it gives CATSRKRKTLAGGPWEQYF.

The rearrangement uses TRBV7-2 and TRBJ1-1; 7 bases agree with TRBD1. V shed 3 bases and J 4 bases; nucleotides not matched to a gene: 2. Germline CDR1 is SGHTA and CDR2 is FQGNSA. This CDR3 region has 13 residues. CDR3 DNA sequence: TGTGCCAGCAGCTTTGACAGGGTCACTGAAGCTTTCTTT. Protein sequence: CASSFDRVTEAFF. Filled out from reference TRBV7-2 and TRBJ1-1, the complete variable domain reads GAGVSQSPSNKVTEKGKDVELRCDPISGHTALYWYRQSLGQGLEFLIYFQGNSAPDKSGLPSDRFSAERTGGSVSTLTIQRTQQEDSAVYLCASSFDRVTEAFFGQGTRLTVV.

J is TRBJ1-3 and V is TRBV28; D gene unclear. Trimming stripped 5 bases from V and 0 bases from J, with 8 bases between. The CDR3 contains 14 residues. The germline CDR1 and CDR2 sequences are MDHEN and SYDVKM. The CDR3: CASSPYVSGNTIYF. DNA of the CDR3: TGTGCCAGCAGTCCGTACGTCTCTGGAAACACCATATATTTT.

CDR3 in amino acids: CASSFGLEVPGTSGGTTQYF. CDR3 DNA: TGCGCCAGCAGCTTTGGCCTTGAGGTACCCGGGACTAGCGGGGGTACAACGCAGTATTTT. V and J are TRBV5-1 and TRBJ2-3; 14 nucleotides align to TRBD2. The V and J ends lost 2 bases and 9 bases, in that order; junction bases with no gene match: 20. Germline loops: CDR1 SGHRS, CDR2 YFSETQ. The CDR3 is made up of 20 amino acids.

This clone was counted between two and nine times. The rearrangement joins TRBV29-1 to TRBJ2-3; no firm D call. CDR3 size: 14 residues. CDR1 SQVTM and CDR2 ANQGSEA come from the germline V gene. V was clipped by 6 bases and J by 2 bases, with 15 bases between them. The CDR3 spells CSVKGPAPTDTQYF. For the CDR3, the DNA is TGCAGCGTGAAGGGTCCAGCGCCCACAGATACGCAGTATTTT.

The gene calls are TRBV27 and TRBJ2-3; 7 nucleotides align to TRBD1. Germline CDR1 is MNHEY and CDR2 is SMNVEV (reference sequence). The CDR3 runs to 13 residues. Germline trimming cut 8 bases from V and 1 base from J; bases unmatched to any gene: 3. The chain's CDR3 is CASSGQGTDTQYF. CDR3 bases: TGTGCCAGCTCCGGACAGGGCACAGATACGCAGTATTTT.

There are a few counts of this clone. The chain's CDR3 is CAEPGPDSKETQYF. The CDR3 region has the DNA TGTGCCGAGCCTGGACCGGACAGTAAAGAGACCCAGTACTTC. The chain recombines TRBV5-8 with TRBJ2-5, with D possibly matching TRBD1 (6 bases). This CDR3 has 14 residues. CDR1 is SGHTS, CDR2 YDEGEE, per germline. Trimming shortened V by 10 bases and J by 3 bases, and 19 bases separated the two germline ends.

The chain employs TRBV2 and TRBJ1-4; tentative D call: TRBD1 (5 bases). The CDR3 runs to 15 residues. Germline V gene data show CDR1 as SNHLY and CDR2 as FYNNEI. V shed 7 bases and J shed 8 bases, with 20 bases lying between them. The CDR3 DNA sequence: TGTGCCAGCAAAAAAATGGGGGGATATTCGGAAAAACTGTTTTTT. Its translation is CASKKMGGYSEKLFF.

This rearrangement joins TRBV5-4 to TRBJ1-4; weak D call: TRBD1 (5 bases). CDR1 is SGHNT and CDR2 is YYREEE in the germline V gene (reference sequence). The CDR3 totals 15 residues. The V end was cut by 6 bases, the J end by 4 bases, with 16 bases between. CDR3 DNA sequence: TGTGCCAGCACCTATATGGGGCTGAGTAATGAAAAACTGTTTTTT. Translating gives CASTYMGLSNEKLFF.

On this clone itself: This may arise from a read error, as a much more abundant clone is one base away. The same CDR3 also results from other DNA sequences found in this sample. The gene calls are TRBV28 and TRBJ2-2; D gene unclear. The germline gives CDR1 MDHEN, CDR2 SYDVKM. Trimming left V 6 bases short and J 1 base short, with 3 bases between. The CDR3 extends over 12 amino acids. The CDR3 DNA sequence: TGTGCCAGCAGCCTGAACACCGGGGAGCTGTTTTTT. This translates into CASSLNTGELFF.

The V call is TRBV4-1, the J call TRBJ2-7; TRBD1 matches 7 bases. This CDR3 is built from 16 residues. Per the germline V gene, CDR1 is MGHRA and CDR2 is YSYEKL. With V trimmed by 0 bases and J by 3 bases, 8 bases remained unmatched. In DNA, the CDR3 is TGCGCCAGCAGCCAAGAAAAAGTCAGGGGGTTCTACGAGCAGTACTTC. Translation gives CASSQEKVRGFYEQYF.

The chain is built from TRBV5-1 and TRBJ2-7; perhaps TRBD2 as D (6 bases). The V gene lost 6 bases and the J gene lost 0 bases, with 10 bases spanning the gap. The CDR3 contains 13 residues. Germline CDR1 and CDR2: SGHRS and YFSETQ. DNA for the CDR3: TGCGCCAGCACCGGGACTCACTCCTACGAGCAGTACTTC. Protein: CASTGTHSYEQYF.

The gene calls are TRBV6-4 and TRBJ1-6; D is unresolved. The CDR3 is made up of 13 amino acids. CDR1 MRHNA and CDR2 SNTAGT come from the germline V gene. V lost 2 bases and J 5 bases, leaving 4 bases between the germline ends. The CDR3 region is CASSDRDNSPLHF. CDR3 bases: TGTGCCAGCAGTGACAGGGATAATTCACCCCTCCACTTT.

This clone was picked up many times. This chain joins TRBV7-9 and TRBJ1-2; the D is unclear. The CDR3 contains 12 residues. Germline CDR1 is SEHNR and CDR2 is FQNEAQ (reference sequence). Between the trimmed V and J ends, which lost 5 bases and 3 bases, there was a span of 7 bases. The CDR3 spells CASSNRDYGYTF. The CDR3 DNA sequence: TGTGCCAGCAGCAACCGGGACTATGGCTACACCTTC.

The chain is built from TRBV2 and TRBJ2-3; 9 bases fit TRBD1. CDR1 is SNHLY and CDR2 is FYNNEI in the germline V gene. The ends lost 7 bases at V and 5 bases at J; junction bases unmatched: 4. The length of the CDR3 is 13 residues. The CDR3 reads CASTRGQGDTQYF. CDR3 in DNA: TGTGCCAGCACCCGGGGACAGGGAGATACGCAGTATTTT.

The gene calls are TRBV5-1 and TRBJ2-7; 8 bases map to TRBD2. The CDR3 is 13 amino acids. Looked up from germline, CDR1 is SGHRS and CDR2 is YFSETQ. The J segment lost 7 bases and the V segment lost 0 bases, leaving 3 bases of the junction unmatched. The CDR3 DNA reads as TGCGCCAGCAGCTTGGTGCTAGCGGGTGAGCAGTACTTC. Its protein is CASSLVLAGEQYF.

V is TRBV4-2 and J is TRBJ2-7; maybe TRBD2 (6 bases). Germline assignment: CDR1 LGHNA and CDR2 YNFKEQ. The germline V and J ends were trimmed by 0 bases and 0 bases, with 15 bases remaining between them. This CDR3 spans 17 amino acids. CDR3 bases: TGTGCCAGCAGCCAAGATAAGAGCGGGTGGAACTCCTACGAGCAGTACTTC. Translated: CASSQDKSGWNSYEQYF.

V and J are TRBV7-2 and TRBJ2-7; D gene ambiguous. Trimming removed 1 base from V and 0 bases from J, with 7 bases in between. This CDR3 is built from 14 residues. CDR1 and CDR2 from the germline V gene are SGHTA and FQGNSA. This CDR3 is CASSLVGSSYEQYF. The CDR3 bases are TGTGCCAGCAGCTTAGTCGGCAGCTCCTACGAGCAGTACTTC.

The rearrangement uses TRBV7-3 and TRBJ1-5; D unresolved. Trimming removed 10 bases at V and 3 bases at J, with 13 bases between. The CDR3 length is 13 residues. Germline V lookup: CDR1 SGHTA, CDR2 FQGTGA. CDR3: CATAVGVNQPQHF. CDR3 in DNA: TGTGCCACCGCGGTTGGTGTCAATCAGCCCCAGCATTTT.

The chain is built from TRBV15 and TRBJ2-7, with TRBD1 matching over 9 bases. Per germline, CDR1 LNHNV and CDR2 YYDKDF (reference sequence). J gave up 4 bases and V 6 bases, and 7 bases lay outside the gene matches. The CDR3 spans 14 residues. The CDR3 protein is CATSLGTGSYEQYF. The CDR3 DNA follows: TGTGCCACCAGTCTGGGGACAGGGTCGTACGAGCAGTACTTC. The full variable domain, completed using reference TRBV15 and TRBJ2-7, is DAMVIQNPRYQVTQFGKPVTLSCSQTLNHNVMYWYQQKSSQAPKLLFHYYDKDFNNEADTPDNFQSRRPNTSFCFLDIRSPGLGDTAMYLCATSLGTGSYEQYFGPGTRLTVT.